This T cell receptor (beta chain) was identified during a study of CD8 T cells in ankylosing spondylitis. Study-level findings and limits: Blood from ankylosing spondylitis patients appeared to carry a characteristic roughly 8-variant TCR beta motif. Researchers report that disease-linked clones proved CD8+ and relatively rare in peripheral blood. Both synovial fluid and blood in reactive arthritis had previously been reported to carry some motif variants. Matched synovial fluid from ankylosing spondylitis patients was reported to be enriched for disease-linked clones.

Preparation of TCR beta libraries was done by quantitative 5'-RACE with molecular barcodes. MiXCR, applied by TCRdb to the 5' RACE reads, yields one record per CDR3 protein. The sample lists about 540,000 distinct CDR3 sequences; more than 9.5% were seen once. As for this clonotype: The antigen is not known.

With V trimmed by 4 bases and J by 5 bases, 3 bases remained unmatched. This CDR3 region has 15 residues. Germline loops: CDR1 SNHLY, CDR2 FYNNEI. This sequence originates from a male donor with ankylosing spondylitis. The V call is TRBV2, the J call TRBJ1-6; 9 bases align to TRBD1. Input material: blood, either unsorted or a sorted T cell fraction (not recorded which). In DNA, the CDR3 is TGTGCCAGCAGTGGGGGACAGGGTGATAATTCACCCCTCCACTTT. Its protein is CASSGGQGDNSPLHF.